Listed below are T cell receptor beta chains from one sample, sequenced in a study of cytotoxic CD8 clonotypes in ibrutinib-treated CLL. Sequencing used immunoSEQ multiplex PCR; TCRdb keeps in-frame clones, though not all of them. In the table there are around 150,000 clones, about 80% of which are singletons. The sample consisted of PBMCs, taken after 12 months of ibrutinib treatment. These receptors were collected from a human donor with chronic lymphocytic leukemia. The CDR3 runs from the conserved cysteine through the conserved F or W.

CDR3aa	j_gene	len	v_gene
CSARAGSEQYF	TRBJ2-7	11	TRBV20-1
CASSTGTRLREQYF	TRBJ2-7	14	TRBV6-6
CASSSGQAGQPQHF	TRBJ1-5	14	TRBV5-8
CASSTDQGYQPQHF	TRBJ1-5	14	TRBV5-5
CASSLRPSHSSYNEQFF	TRBJ2-1	17	TRBV7-7
CASTPGGGRYGYTF	TRBJ1-2	14	TRBV19
CASSLGVPYEQYF	TRBJ2-7	13	TRBV11-3
CASSSPAAAYEQYF	TRBJ2-7	14	TRBV5-6
CASSRRGPYEQYF	TRBJ2-7	13	TRBV28
CASSKAGTGIYNEQFF	TRBJ2-1	16	TRBV28
CAWKGSGANVLTF	TRBJ2-6	13	TRBV30
CAWSGGLRVSPLHF	TRBJ1-6	14	TRBV30
CASSRGLGQALHYGYTF	TRBJ1-2	17	TRBV5-1
CASSLGSGRTHEQYF	TRBJ2-7	15	TRBV28
CASSSTPPGGHDTEAFF	TRBJ1-1	17	TRBV11-2
CASSLSGQPSYGYTF	TRBJ1-2	15	TRBV27
CASSPMEGGYEQYF	TRBJ2-7	14	TRBV6-1
CASSSGSEQYF	TRBJ2-7	11	TRBV28
CASSFRGGLRETQYF	TRBJ2-5	15	TRBV7-3
CASSLWGTGGFLFPDNEQFF	TRBJ2-1	20	TRBV28
CASSQDWRGDEQFF	TRBJ2-1	14	TRBV4-2
CASTGTGSTVQFYEQYF	TRBJ2-7	17	TRBV28
CASSSGGGLPSEQYF	TRBJ2-7	15	TRBV7-2
CASRGGLAGVYEQYF	TRBJ2-7	15	TRBV11-2
CATSPRFSADTQYF	TRBJ2-3	14	TRBV15
CASSEAGDRLTSYEQYF	TRBJ2-7	17	TRBV9
CASSHIGIDREDTEAFF	TRBJ1-1	17	TRBV19
CASEITGGSAFF	TRBJ1-1	12	TRBV2
CASSSAGWGDTQYF	TRBJ2-3	14	TRBV5-1
CASSLGDTQYF	TRBJ2-3	11	TRBV28
CASSFGGSYNEQFF	TRBJ2-1	14	TRBV19
CASSLGQGGTGELFF	TRBJ2-2	15	TRBV5-1
CASKDGTSGASWQYF	TRBJ2-3	15	TRBV6-6
CSVEVGTIGGEQYF	TRBJ2-7	14	TRBV29-1
CASSTVGQESYEQYF	TRBJ2-7	15	TRBV28